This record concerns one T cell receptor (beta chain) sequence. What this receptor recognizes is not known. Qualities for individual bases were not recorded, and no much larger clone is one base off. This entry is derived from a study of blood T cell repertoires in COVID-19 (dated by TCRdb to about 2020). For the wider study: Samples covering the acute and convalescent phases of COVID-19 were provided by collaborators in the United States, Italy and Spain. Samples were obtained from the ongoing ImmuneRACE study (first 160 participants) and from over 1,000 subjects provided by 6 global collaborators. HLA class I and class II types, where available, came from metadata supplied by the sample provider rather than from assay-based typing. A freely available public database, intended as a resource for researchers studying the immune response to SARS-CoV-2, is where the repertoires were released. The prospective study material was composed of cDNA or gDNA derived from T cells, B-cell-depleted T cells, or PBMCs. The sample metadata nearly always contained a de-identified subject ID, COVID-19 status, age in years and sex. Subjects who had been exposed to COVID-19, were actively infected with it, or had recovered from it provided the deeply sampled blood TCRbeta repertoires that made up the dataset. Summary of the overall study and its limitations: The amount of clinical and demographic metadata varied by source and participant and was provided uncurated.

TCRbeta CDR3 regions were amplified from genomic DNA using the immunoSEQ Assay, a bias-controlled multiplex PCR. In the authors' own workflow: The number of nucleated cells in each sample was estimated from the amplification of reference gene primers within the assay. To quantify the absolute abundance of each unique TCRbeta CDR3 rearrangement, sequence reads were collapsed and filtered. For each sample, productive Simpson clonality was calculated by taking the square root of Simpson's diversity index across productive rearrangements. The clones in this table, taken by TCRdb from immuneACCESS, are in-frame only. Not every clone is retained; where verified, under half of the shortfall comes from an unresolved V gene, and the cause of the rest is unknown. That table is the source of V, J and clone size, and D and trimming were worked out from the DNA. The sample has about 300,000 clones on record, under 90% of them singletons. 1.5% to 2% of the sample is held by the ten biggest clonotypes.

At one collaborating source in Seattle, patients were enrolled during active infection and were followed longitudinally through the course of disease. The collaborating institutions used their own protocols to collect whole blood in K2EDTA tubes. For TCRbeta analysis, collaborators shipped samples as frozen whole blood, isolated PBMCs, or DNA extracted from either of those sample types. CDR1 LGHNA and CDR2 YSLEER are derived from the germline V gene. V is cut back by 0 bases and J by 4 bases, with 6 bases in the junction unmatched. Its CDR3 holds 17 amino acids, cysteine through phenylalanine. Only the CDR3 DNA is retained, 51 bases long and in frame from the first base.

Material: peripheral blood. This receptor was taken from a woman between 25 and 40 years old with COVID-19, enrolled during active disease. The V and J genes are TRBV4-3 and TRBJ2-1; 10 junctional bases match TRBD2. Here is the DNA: TGCGCCAGCAGCCAAGACCGCACTAGCGGGGTTTACAATGAGCAGTTCTTC. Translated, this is CASSQDRTSGVYNEQFF.